This T cell receptor beta chain was sequenced for a study of radiotherapy plus CTLA-4 blockade in lung cancer. This CDR3 contains 14 residues. Per germline, CDR1 SGHTA and CDR2 FQGNSA. Measured with immunoSEQ multiplex PCR; TCRdb has only the in-frame clones, and not every one. The sample yields some 32,000 clones, 75% to 90% seen once. Chemo-refractory metastatic non-small-cell lung cancer patients were treated with focal radiation plus CTLA-4 blockade with ipilimumab. This sequence originates from a human donor with non-small cell lung cancer that progressed on radiotherapy plus ipilimumab. Sequenced here: peripheral blood, sampled from a patient treated with radiotherapy plus ipilimumab. The chain has TRBV7-2 and TRBJ2-5, with D maybe TRBD2 (5 bases). The J call is doubtful: the DNA matches TRBJ2-7 better. In nucleotides, the CDR3 is TGTGCCAGCAGCTTAGCGACTATAACCTACGAGCAGTACTTC. Its translation: CASSLATITYEQYF.